Described below is a single T cell receptor beta chain sequence and its context. Assay: immunoSEQ multiplex PCR; the TCRdb copy retains only in-frame clones and omits some. Of about 97,000 clones listed, about 90% are singletons. This specimen belongs to a study of blood T cell repertoires in COVID-19. The J segment lost 5 bases and the V segment lost 2 bases, leaving 8 bases of the junction unmatched. There are 17 residues in the CDR3. Germline lookup yields CDR1 MDHEN and CDR2 SYDVKM. Sequenced sample: peripheral blood. The chain joins TRBV28 to TRBJ1-6, with 8 bases identical to TRBD1. The origin of this receptor is a woman in her 50s with COVID-19, enrolled during active disease. CDR3 nucleotide sequence: TGTGCCAGCAGTTTAAACAGGGGGGAAACAAATAATTCACCCCTCCACTTT. Amino acids: CASSLNRGETNNSPLHF.